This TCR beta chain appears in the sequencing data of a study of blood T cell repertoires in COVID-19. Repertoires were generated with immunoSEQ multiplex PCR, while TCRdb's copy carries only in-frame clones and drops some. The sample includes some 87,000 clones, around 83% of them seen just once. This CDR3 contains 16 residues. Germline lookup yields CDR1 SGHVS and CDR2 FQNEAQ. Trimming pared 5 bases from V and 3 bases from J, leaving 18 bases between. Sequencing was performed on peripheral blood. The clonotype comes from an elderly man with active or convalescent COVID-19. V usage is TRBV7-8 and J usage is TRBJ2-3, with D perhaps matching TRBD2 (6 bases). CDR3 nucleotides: TGTGCCAGCAGCGACCATTACGGGAGAGTTACAGATACGCAGTATTTT. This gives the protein CASSDHYGRVTDTQYF.